Below, one T cell receptor (beta chain) is given with its context. This entry comes from a study of blood T cell repertoires in COVID-19. For the study at large: The study drew acute and convalescent COVID-19 samples from the United States, Italy and Spain. Sample material is recorded as cDNA or gDNA derived from T cells, B-cell-depleted T cells, or PBMCs.

This CDR3 region has 12 residues. V was trimmed by 7 bases and J by 1 base, leaving 10 bases between them. Germline assignment: CDR1 SQVTM and CDR2 ANQGSEA. Seattle-derived patients entered the study during active infection and were followed longitudinally. Methods used by the authors: The authors estimated nucleated cell counts from reference gene primer amplification. Data came from immunoSEQ multiplex PCR; TCRdb stores just in-frame clones and leaves some out. V, J and clone size reflect that table, while D and trimming were determined from the DNA. The repertoire has 250,000 to 350,000 clones, 65% to 85% of them found once; the top ten carry more than 15%.

What was sequenced was peripheral blood. The chain links TRBV29-1 to TRBJ1-1; TRBD1 might be the D (6 bases). This receptor was obtained from a person aged 65-85 years with COVID-19, enrolled during active disease. CDR3 DNA: TGCAGCGCTGGGGGCGGGAACACTGAAGCTTTCTTT. It codes for CSAGGGNTEAFF.